This note documents a single T cell receptor (beta chain) sequence. What it recognizes is unknown. The record originates from a study of cytomegalovirus exposure and HLA in healthy donors. Study findings and constraints: HLA-A and HLA-B allele assignments for most subjects were reportedly predicted accurately using TCR beta sequences. More clonal expansion characterized HLA-associated TCR beta chains than equally common others in a later analysis.

Amplification used 60 Vbeta primers and 13 Jbeta primers. Assay used: immunoSEQ multiplex PCR; TCRdb lists only in-frame clones, some missing. The sample carries under 200,000 clones, 82% recorded once. Healthy bone marrow donors supplied every sample. CDR1 and CDR2 (germline): MNHEY, SMNVEV (reference sequence). Deletions cut 5 bases from V and 1 base from J, with 20 bases between. This CDR3 has 17 residues. This chain connects TRBV27 to TRBJ2-5; maybe TRBD2 (5 bases). The sequenced sample consisted of PBMCs. The TCR comes from a woman between 18 and 29 years old in good health and CMV-seronegative. In DNA, the CDR3 is TGTGCCAGCAGTCCTATCCCCGTGACTACGGCCCAAGAGACCCAGTACTTC. Amino acids: CASSPIPVTTAQETQYF.